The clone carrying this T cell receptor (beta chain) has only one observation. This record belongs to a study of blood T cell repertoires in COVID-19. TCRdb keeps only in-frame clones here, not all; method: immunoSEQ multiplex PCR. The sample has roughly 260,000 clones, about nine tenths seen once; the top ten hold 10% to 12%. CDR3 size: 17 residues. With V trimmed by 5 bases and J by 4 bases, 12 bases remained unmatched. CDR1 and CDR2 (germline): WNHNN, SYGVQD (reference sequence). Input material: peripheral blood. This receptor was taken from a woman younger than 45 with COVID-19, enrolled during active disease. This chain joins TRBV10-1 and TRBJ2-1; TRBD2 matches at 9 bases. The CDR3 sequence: CASSNLKLTSGYNEQFF. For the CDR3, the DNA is TGCGCCAGCAGTAATTTGAAGTTGACTAGCGGATACAATGAGCAGTTCTTC.